Listed below are T cell receptor beta chains from one sample, sequenced in a study of T cell repertoires in cytomegalovirus infection. TCRdb analysed the reads with MiXCR anew, one entry per CDR3 protein. The table lists 300,000 to 400,000 distinct CDR3 sequences, roughly 20% of them singletons. What was sequenced was PBMCs. These receptors all stem from a human donor in good health (CMV status not recorded). Some clones in this sample may be carry-over from other donors' samples. Each CDR3 is given with its conserved first and last residue. D genes are given only for firm matches. Clone size is not always given. Where it is, it says once, few, many or a class for expanded clones.

.	.	TRBV6-5	TRBJ1-1	CASSYYAAQRHTEAFF	TGTGCCAGCAGTTACTACGCGGCCCAGCGCCACACTGAAGCTTTCTTT
many	.	TRBV7-9	TRBJ1-1	CASSWDGGSTEAFF	TGTGCCAGCAGTTGGGACGGGGGAAGCACTGAAGCTTTCTTT
many	.	TRBV5-6	TRBJ2-7	CASSLEAEQYF	TGTGCCAGCAGCTTGGAGGCCGAGCAGTACTTC
.	.	TRBV2	TRBJ1-1	CASSGGVLNTEAFF	TGTGCCAGCAGTGGGGGCGTCTTGAACACTGAAGCTTTCTTT
few	.	TRBV29-1	TRBJ1-1	CSVVRQTNTEAFF	TGCAGCGTTGTCCGCCAGACGAACACTGAAGCTTTCTTT
.	TRBD2	TRBV7-8	TRBJ2-1	CASSLAYQRGGGEQFF	TGTGCCAGCAGCTTAGCGTACCAGCGGGGGGGTGGTGAGCAGTTCTTC
.	.	TRBV7-2	TRBJ1-2	CASSPGPINDGYTF	TGTGCCAGCAGCCCTGGGCCGATTAACGATGGCTACACCTTC
many	.	TRBV6-2/TRBV6-3	TRBJ2-7	CASSYLERTQYF	TGTGCCAGCAGTTACTTGGAGAGAACGCAGTACTTC
many	TRBD2	TRBV20-1	TRBJ2-3	CSARDRLAGKTSTDTQYF	TGCAGTGCTAGAGATCGGCTAGCGGGAAAGACTAGCACAGATACGCAGTATTTT
many	.	TRBV28	TRBJ2-1	CASTARAREQFF	TGTGCCAGCACTGCCAGGGCGCGTGAGCAGTTCTTC
few	.	TRBV20-1	TRBJ2-7	CSAPTEATGYEQYF	TGCAGTGCTCCTACCGAGGCCACAGGGTACGAGCAGTACTTC
many	TRBD2	TRBV7-2	TRBJ2-1	CASSLGTSGSFEQFF	TGTGCCAGCAGCCTCGGGACTAGCGGGAGTTTTGAGCAGTTCTTC
.	.	TRBV15	TRBJ2-5	CATSRSALKTQYF	TGTGCCACCAGCAGAAGTGCGTTGAAGACCCAGTACTTC
.	.	TRBV9	TRBJ1-1	CASIGAGGRTFF	TGTGCCAGCATCGGGGCCGGTGGTAGGACTTTCTTT